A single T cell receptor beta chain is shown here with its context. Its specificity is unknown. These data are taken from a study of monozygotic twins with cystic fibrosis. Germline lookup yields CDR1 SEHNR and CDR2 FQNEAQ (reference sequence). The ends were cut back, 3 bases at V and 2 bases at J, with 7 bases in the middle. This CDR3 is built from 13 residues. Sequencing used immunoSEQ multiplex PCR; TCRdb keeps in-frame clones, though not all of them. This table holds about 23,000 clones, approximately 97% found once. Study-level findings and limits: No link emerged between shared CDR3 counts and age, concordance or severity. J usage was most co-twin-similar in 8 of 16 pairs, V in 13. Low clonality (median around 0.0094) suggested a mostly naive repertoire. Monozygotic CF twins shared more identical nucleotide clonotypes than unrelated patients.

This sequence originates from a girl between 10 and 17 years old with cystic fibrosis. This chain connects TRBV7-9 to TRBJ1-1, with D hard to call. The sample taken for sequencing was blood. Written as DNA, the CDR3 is TGTGCCAGCAGCTTTGACCTTAACACTGAAGCTTTCTTT. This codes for CASSFDLNTEAFF.